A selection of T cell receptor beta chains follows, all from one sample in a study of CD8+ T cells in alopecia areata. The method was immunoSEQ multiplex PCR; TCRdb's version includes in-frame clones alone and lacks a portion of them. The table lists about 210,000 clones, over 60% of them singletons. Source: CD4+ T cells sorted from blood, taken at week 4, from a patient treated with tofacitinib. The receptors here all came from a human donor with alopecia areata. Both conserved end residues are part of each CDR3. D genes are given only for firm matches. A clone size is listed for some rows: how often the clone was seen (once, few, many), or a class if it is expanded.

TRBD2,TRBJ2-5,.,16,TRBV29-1,CSVLGGTSGERETQYF,TGCAGCGTACTGGGGGGGACTAGCGGGGAGAGGGAGACCCAGTACTTC
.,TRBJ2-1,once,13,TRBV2,CASSTSAWAGGFF,TGTGCCAGCAGTACGAGTGCATGGGCCGGCGGCTTCTTC
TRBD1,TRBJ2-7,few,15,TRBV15,CATSGSNRGLDEQYF,TGTGCCACCAGCGGCTCCAACAGGGGTTTGGACGAGCAGTACTTC
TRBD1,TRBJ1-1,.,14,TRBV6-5,CASRRQGSGTEAFF,TGTGCCAGCAGGCGACAGGGATCGGGCACTGAAGCTTTCTTT
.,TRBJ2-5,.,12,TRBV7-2,CASNNHQETQYF,TGTGCCAGCAACAACCACCAAGAGACCCAGTACTTC
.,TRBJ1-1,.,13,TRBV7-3,CASSLYWNTEAFF,TGTGCCAGCAGCCTTTACTGGAACACTGAAGCTTTCTTT
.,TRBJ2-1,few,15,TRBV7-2,CASSLKAGRYNEQFF,TGTGCCAGCAGCTTAAAGGCGGGCCGATACAATGAGCAGTTCTTC
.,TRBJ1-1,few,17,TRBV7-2,CASSWAGTRGANTEAFF,TGTGCCAGCAGCTGGGCAGGGACAAGAGGAGCGAACACTGAAGCTTTCTTT
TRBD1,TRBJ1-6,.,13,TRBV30,CAWSRTGESPLHF,TGTGCCTGGAGTAGGACAGGGGAGTCACCCCTCCACTTT
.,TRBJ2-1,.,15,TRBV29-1,CSVEEGGTGYNEQFF,TGCAGCGTTGAAGAAGGGGGAACAGGGTACAATGAGCAGTTCTTC
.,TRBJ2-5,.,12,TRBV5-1,CASSARLETQYF,TGCGCCAGCAGCGCAAGGCTAGAGACCCAGTACTTC
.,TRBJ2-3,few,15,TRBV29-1,CSVAPLGASTDTQYF,TGCAGCGTTGCACCTTTGGGGGCGAGCACAGATACGCAGTATTTT
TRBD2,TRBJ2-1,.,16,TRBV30,CAWRRLAGGLGYEQFF,TGTGCCTGGAGGAGACTAGCGGGGGGCCTGGGGTATGAGCAGTTCTTC
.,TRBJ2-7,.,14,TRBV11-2,CASSLDLGAPEQYF,TGTGCCAGCAGCTTAGATCTCGGTGCTCCCGAGCAGTACTTC
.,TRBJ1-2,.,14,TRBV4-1,CASSQEGSSYGYTF,TGCGCCAGCAGCCAAGAGGGCAGTTCCTATGGCTACACCTTC